The 11 T cell receptor beta chains presented below share a single source sample, sequenced in a study of T cell responses to AZD1222 COVID-19 vaccine. Clones were sequenced by immunoSEQ multiplex PCR, and TCRdb holds only the in-frame ones, with some missing. The sample shows more than 150,000 clones, 94% of them seen only once. The material was peripheral blood, obtained on day 0 of AZD1222 vaccination. The receptors originated from an adult in good health.

This chain uses TRBV12-3 or TRBV12-4 with TRBJ2-7, with TRBD1 as a possible D gene (5 bases). V was pared by 4 bases and J by 7 bases, with 11 bases between. This CDR3 has 12 amino acids. The CDR3 protein is CASSSRVGEQYF. The CDR3 DNA reads TGTGCCAGCAGTTCCAGGGTTGGGGAGCAGTACTTC.

This chain uses TRBV6-5 with TRBJ2-1; either TRBD1 or TRBD2 may supply D (5 bases each). The CDR3 spans 15 residues. Germline V gene lookup returns CDR1 MNHEY and CDR2 SVGAGI. Trimming stripped 5 bases from V and 12 bases from J, with 23 bases between. CDR3 sequence reads: CASSTQDYTTEGQFF. CDR3 bases: TGTGCCAGCAGTACCCAAGACTACACGACAGAGGGGCAGTTCTTC.

The V gene is TRBV11-2, the J gene TRBJ2-2, with D maybe TRBD1 (6 bases). The V and J ends lost 1 base and 5 bases respectively, with 17 bases between them. The CDR3 is 17 residues long. Germline CDR1 reads SGHAT; CDR2 reads FQNNGV. CDR3 bases: TGTGCCAGCAGCTTAGGCGTGGGGGCAGGGCAGACCGGGGAGCTGTTTTTT. Translated: CASSLGVGAGQTGELFF.

The rearrangement links TRBV5-5 to TRBJ1-5; D is unclear. Trimming removed 4 bases at V and 1 base at J, with 12 bases between. The CDR3 has 15 residues. Germline CDR1 SGHKS, CDR2 YYEKEE (reference sequence). CDR3 DNA: TGTGCCAGCAGCATCTCAGTCGGGAGCAATCAGCCCCAGCATTTT. This encodes CASSISVGSNQPQHF.

This sequence joins TRBV5-1 and TRBJ2-5; D uncertain. The ends were cut back, 2 bases at V and 2 bases at J, with 16 bases in the middle. The germline V gene encodes CDR1 SGHRS and CDR2 YFSETQ. CDR3 length: 16 residues. CDR3 residues: CASSFRDKGPQETQYF. DNA for the CDR3: TGCGCCAGCAGCTTTAGAGATAAAGGGCCACAAGAGACCCAGTACTTC.

This clone was found many times. The V call is TRBV6-4, the J call TRBJ1-6; D is possibly TRBD1 (5 bases). CDR1 is MRHNA and CDR2 is SNTAGT in the germline V gene. This CDR3 has 15 residues. V lost 4 bases, J lost 9 bases, and 16 bases lay in between. The CDR3 reads CASSVEGTIGSPLHF. CDR3 bases: TGTGCCAGCAGTGTCGAGGGGACGATAGGTTCACCCCTCCACTTT.

This chain joins TRBV21-1 and TRBJ1-1. TRBV21-1 is a pseudogene. The CDR3 runs to 11 residues. DNA of the CDR3: TGTGTTAGACGTCTGAACACTGAAGCTTTCTTT. Translation gives CVRRLNTEAFF.

The chain links TRBV7-8 to TRBJ2-7, with a possible D match to TRBD1 (6 bases). The CDR3 has 15 residues. Trimming removed 0 bases at V and 2 bases at J, with 11 bases between. The germline gives CDR1 SGHVS, CDR2 FQNEAQ. The CDR3 bases are TGTGCCAGCAGCTTAGCCGGACAGAGTACCTACGAGCAGTACTTC. Residues: CASSLAGQSTYEQYF.

The chain combines TRBV4-1 with TRBJ2-7; D uncertain. The CDR3 is 13 residues long. In germline, CDR1 is MGHRA, CDR2 YSYEKL. The germline V and J ends were trimmed by 3 bases and 3 bases, with 9 bases remaining between them. CDR3 coding DNA: TGCGCCAGCAGCCATGCGGAACTCTACGAGCAGTACTTC. Its translation: CASSHAELYEQYF.

The chain recombines TRBV2 with TRBJ1-1, with D maybe TRBD1 (5 bases). The germline gives CDR1 SNHLY, CDR2 FYNNEI. The CDR3 totals 15 residues. The V gene lost 7 bases and the J gene lost 1 base, with 16 bases spanning the gap. DNA of the CDR3: TGTGCCAGCAAGGGGATTTCGGGCAGGAACACTGAAGCTTTCTTT. This encodes CASKGISGRNTEAFF.

The V gene is TRBV9, the J gene TRBJ2-3, with D possibly matching TRBD2 (5 bases). Germline V lookup: CDR1 SGDLS, CDR2 YYNGEE. The length of the CDR3 is 16 residues. The V and J ends lost 1 base and 3 bases respectively, with 15 bases between them. The DNA for the CDR3 is TGTGCCAGCAGCGTAACTCCACGCCGGGGTACAGATACGCAGTATTTT. Amino acid sequence: CASSVTPRRGTDTQYF. The whole variable domain, remainder taken from reference TRBV9 and TRBJ2-3, is DSGVTQTPKHLITATGQRVTLRCSPRSGDLSVYWYQQSLDQGLQFLIQYYNGEERAKGNILERFSAQQFPDLHSELNLSSLELGDSALYFCASSVTPRRGTDTQYFGPGTRLTVL.